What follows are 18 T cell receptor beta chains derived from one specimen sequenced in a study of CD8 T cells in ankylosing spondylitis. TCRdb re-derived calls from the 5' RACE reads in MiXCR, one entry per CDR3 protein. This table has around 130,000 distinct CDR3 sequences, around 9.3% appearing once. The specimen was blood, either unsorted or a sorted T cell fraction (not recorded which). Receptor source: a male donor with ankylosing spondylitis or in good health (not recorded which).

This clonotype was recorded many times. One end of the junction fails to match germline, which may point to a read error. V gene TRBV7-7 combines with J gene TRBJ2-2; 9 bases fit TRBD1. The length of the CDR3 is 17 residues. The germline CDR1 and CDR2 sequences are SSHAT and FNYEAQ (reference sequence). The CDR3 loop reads CASSLTTGGGSTGELFF. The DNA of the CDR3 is TGTGCTAGCAGCTTGACGACAGGGGGGGGGAGTACCGGGGAGCTGTTTTTT. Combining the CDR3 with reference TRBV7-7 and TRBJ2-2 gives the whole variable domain GAGVSQSPRYKVTKRGQDVTLRCDPISSHATLYWYQQALGQGPEFLTYFNYEAQPDKSGLPSDRFSAERPEGSISTLTIQRTEQRDSAMYRCASSLTTGGGSTGELFFGEGSRLTVL.

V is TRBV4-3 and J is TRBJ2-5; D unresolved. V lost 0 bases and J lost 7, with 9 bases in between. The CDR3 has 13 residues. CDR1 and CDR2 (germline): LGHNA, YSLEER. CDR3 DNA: TGCGCCAGCAGCCAAGAGCCCCGAGGGACCCAGTACTTC. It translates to CASSQEPRGTQYF.

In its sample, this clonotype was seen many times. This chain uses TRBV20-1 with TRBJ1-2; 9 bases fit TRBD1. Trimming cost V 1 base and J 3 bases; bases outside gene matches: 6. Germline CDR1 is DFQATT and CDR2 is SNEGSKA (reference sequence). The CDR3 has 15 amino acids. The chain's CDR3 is CSARGPGQGYYGYTF. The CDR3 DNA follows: TGCAGTGCTAGAGGACCGGGACAGGGCTACTATGGCTACACCTTC.

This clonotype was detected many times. CDR3 DNA: TGTGCCAGCCAAGAAACAGATACGCAGTATTTT. This encodes CASQETDTQYF. The chain links TRBV12-3 or TRBV12-4 to TRBJ2-3; the D is unclear. V was clipped by 8 bases and J by 3 bases, with 6 bases between them. CDR3 size: 11 residues.

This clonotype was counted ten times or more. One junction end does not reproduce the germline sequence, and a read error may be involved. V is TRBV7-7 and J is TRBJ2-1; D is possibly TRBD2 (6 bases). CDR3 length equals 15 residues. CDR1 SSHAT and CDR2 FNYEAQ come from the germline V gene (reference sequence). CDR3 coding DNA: TGTGCTAGCAGCTTAGACGGCGGGGTTTACAATGAGCAGTTCTTC. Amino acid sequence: CASSLDGGVYNEQFF.

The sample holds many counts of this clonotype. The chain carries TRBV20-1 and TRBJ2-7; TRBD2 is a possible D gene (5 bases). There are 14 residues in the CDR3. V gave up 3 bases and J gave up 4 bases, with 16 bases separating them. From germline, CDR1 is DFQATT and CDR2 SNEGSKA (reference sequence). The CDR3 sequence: CSARTEVGWYEQYF. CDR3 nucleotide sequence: TGCAGTGCTAGGACGGAGGTGGGTTGGTACGAGCAGTACTTC.

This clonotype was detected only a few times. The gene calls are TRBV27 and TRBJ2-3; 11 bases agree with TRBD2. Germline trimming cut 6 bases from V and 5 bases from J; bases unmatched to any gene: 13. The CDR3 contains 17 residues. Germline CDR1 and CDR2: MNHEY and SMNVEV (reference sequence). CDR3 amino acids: CASRPLGLAAGRDTQYF. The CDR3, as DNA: TGTGCCAGCAGGCCATTGGGACTAGCGGCGGGTAGAGATACGCAGTATTTT.

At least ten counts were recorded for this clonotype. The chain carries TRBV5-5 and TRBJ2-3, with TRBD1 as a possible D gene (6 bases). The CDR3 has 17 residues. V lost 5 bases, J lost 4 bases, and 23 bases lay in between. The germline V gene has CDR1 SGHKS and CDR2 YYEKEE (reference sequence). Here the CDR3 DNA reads TGTGCCAGCAGACCCACCTTACAGGGTCCCTCGGCAGATACGCAGTATTTT. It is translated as CASRPTLQGPSADTQYF.

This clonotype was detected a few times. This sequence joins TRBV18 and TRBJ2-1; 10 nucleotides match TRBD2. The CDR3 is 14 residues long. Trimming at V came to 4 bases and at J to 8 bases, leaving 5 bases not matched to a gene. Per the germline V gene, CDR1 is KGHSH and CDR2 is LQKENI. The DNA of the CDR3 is TGTGCCAGCTCACTCATAGCGGGAGGCGATGAGCAGTTCTTC. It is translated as CASSLIAGGDEQFF.

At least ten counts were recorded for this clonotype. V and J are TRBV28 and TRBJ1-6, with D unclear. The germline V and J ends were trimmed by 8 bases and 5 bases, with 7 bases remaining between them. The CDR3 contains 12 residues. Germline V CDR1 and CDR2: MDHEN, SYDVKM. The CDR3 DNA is TGTGCCAGCCACAAAAATAATTCACCCCTCCACTTT. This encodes CASHKNNSPLHF.

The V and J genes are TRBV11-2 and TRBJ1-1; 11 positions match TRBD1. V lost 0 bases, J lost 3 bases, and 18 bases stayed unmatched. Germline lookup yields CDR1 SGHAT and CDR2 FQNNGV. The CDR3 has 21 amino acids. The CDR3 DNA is TGTGCCAGCAGCTTAGAAGTGAGGGTGGACAGGGGGCGTTGGGTGGACACTGAAGCTTTCTTT. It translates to CASSLEVRVDRGRWVDTEAFF.

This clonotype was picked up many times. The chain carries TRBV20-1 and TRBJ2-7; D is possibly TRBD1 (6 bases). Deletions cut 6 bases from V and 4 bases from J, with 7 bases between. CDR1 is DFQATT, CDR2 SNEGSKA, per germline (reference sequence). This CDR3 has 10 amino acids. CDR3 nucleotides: TGCAGTGCCACAGGGTACGAGCAGTACTTC. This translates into CSATGYEQYF.

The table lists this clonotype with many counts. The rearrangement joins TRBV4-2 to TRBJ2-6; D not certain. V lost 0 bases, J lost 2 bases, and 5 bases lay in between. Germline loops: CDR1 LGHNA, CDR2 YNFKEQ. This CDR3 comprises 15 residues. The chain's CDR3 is CASSQDDAGANVLTF. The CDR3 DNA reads TGTGCCAGCAGCCAAGATGACGCTGGGGCCAACGTCCTGACTTTC.

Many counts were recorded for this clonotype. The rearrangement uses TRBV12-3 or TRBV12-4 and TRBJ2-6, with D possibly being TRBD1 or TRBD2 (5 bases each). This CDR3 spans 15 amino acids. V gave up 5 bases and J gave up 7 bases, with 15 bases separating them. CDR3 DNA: TGTGCCAGCAGTCGGGACGAGGTTCGTGCCAACGTCCTGACTTTC. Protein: CASSRDEVRANVLTF.

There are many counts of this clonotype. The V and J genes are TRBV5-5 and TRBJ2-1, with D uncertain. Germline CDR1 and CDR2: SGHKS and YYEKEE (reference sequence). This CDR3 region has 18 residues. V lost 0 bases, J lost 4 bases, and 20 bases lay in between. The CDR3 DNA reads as TGTGCCAGCAGCTTGGTTTTTTGGGCAGGTGATGATTACAATGAGCAGTTCTTC. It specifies CASSLVFWAGDDYNEQFF.

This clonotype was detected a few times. For the CDR3, the DNA is TGCGCCAGCAGCCCCGGACAGGGGGCTTGGGGCTACACCTTC. Its translation is CASSPGQGAWGYTF. V gene TRBV5-1 combines with J gene TRBJ1-2, with 11 bases identical to TRBD1. The germline V gene has CDR1 SGHRS and CDR2 YFSETQ. The CDR3 sequence is 14 residues long. V was clipped by 4 bases and J by 8 bases; unmatched bases: 7.

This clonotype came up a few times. The chain's CDR3 is CASSSPWGGELFF. DNA for the CDR3: TGTGCCAGCAGCTCCCCGTGGGGCGGGGAGCTGTTTTTT. The rearrangement uses TRBV7-8 and TRBJ2-2; D not certain. The V end was cut by 4 bases, the J end by 7 bases, with 10 bases between. Germline V gene lookup returns CDR1 SGHVS and CDR2 FQNEAQ. The CDR3 loop spans 13 amino acids.

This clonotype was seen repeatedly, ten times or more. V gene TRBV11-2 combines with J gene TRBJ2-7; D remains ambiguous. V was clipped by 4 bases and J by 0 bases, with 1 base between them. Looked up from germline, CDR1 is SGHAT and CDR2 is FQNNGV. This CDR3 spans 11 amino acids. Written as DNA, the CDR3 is TGTGCCAGCAGCTCCTCCTACGAGCAGTACTTC. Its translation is CASSSSYEQYF.